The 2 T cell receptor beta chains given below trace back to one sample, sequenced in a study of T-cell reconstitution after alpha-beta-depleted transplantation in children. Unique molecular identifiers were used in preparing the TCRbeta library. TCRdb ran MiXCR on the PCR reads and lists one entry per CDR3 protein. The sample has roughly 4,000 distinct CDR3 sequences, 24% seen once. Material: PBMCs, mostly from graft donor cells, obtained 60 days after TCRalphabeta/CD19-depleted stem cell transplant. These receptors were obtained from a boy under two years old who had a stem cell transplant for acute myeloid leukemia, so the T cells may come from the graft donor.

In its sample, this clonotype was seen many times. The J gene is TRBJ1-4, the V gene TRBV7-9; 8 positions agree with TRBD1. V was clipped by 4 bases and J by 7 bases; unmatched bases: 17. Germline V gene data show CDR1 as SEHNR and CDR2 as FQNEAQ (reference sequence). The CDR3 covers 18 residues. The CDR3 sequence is CASSSAPGQVDSREKLFF. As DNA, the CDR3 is TGTGCCAGCAGCTCAGCCCCGGGACAGGTCGATTCGCGTGAAAAACTGTTTTTT.

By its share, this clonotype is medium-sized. The CDR3 spells CASSYSVKHRADQPQHF. CDR3 in DNA: TGTGCCAGCAGCTACTCCGTTAAACACAGGGCTGATCAGCCCCAGCATTTT. This chain connects TRBV7-9 to TRBJ1-5, with D possibly being TRBD1 (6 bases). The CDR3 is 17 amino acids. The germline V gene has CDR1 SEHNR and CDR2 FQNEAQ (reference sequence). V was trimmed by 4 bases and J by 5 bases, leaving 21 bases between them.